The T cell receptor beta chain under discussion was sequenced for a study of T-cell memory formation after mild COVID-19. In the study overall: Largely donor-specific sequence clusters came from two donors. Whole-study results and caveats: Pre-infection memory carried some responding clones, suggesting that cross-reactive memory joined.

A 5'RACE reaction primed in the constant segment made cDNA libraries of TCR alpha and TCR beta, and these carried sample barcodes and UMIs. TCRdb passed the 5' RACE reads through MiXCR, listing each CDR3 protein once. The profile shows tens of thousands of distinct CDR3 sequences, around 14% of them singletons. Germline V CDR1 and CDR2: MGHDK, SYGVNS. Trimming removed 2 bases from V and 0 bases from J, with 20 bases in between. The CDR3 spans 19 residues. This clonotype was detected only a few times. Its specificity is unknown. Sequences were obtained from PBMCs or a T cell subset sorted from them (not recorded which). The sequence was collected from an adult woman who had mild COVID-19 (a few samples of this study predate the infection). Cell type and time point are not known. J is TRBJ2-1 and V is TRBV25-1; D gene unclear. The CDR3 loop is CASSEDPLDQASSYNEQFF. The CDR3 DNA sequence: TGTGCCAGCAGTGAAGACCCCCTTGACCAGGCGAGCTCCTACAATGAGCAGTTCTTC.